These 4 T cell receptor beta chains were all obtained from the same sample, sequenced in a study of T cell responses to AZD1222 COVID-19 vaccine. Produced via immunoSEQ multiplex PCR; TCRdb's table is partial and in-frame only. The data contain tens of thousands of clones, approximately 90% of them singletons. The specimen comprised peripheral blood, sampled 28 days after the second AZD1222 dose. Source of these receptors: an adult who received the AZD1222 COVID-19 vaccine.

The rearrangement joins TRBV6-1 to TRBJ2-3; the D gene is possibly TRBD1 (5 bases). Germline assignment: CDR1 MNHNS and CDR2 SASEGT. The CDR3 is 14 residues long. V was shortened by 6 bases and J by 2 bases, with 12 bases between the two germline ends. CDR3 in DNA: TGTGCCAGCAGATTAGACAGAGTCACAGATACGCAGTATTTT. Residues: CASRLDRVTDTQYF.

The rearrangement uses TRBV20-1 and TRBJ2-7, with TRBD2 identical over 13 bases. The ends lost 3 bases at V and 5 bases at J; junction bases unmatched: 10. The germline V gene encodes CDR1 DFQATT and CDR2 SNEGSKA (reference sequence). The CDR3 has 16 amino acids. CDR3 nucleotide sequence: TGCAGTGCTAGTGCTACGACTAGCGGGAGGAGGAACGAGCAGTACTTC. This codes for CSASATTSGRRNEQYF.

This chain links TRBV7-2 with TRBJ1-1; the D is unclear. The CDR3 totals 12 residues. Trimming stripped 3 bases from V and 11 bases from J, with 13 bases between. The germline gives CDR1 SGHTA, CDR2 FQGNSA. CDR3 in DNA: TGTGCCAGCAGCTTCGTTATATTTCAGGCTTTCTTT. Protein: CASSFVIFQAFF.

The gene calls are TRBV5-5 and TRBJ2-3; 7 nucleotides match TRBD2. Trimming took 4 bases from V and 4 from J; bases not matched to a gene: 9. This CDR3 has 15 amino acids. Germline CDR1 is SGHKS and CDR2 is YYEKEE (reference sequence). The CDR3 coding sequence is TGTGCCAGCAGCCCACCTTTGAGCGGGGCAGATACGCAGTATTTT. Amino acid sequence: CASSPPLSGADTQYF.